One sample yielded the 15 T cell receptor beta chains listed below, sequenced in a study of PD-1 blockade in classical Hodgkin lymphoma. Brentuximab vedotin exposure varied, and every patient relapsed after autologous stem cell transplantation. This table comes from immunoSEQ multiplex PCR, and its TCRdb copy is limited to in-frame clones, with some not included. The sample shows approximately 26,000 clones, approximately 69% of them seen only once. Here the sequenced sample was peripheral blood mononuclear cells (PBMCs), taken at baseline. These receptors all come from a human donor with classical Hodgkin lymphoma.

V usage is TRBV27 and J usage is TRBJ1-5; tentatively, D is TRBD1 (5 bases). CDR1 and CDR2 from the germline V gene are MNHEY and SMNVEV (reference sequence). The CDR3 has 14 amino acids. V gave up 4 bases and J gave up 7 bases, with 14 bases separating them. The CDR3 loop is CASSSGTHPQPQHF. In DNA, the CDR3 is TGTGCCAGCAGTTCCGGGACCCACCCCCAGCCCCAGCATTTT.

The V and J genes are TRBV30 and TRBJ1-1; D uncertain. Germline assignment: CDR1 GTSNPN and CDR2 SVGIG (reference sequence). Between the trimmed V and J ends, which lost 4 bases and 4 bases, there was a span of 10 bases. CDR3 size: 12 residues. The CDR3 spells CAWNSVFTEAFF. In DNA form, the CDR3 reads TGTGCCTGGAACTCAGTCTTCACTGAAGCTTTCTTT.

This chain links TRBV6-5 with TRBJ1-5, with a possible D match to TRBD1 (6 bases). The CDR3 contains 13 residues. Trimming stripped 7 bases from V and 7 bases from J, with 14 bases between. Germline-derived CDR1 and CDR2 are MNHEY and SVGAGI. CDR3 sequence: CASNQGGLQPQHF. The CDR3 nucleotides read TGTGCCAGCAACCAAGGGGGGTTGCAGCCCCAGCATTTT.

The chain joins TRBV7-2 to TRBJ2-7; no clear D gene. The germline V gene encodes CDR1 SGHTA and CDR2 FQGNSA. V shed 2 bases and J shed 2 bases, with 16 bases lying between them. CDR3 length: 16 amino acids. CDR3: CASSLSPLLSTYEQYF. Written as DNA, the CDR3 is TGTGCCAGCAGCTTAAGTCCGCTCCTGTCTACCTACGAGCAGTACTTC.

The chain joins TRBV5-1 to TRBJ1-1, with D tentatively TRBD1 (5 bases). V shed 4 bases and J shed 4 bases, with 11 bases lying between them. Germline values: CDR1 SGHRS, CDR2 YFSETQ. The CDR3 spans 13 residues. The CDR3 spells CASSATGGTEAFF. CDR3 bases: TGCGCCAGCAGCGCCACGGGGGGCACTGAAGCTTTCTTT.

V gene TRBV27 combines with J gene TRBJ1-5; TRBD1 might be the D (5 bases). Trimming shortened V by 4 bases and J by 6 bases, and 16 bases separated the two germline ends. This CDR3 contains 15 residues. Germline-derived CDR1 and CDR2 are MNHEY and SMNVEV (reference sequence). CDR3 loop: CASSSTPRAGQPQHF. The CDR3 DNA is TGTGCCAGCAGTTCCACCCCCAGGGCTGGTCAGCCCCAGCATTTT.

CDR3: CASSLELGDSSSYNEQFF. CDR3 coding DNA: TGTGCCAGCAGCTTGGAGCTCGGGGACAGTAGCTCCTACAATGAGCAGTTCTTC. V and J are TRBV5-4 and TRBJ2-1, with 7 bases aligning to TRBD1. The length of the CDR3 is 18 residues. Germline V CDR1 and CDR2: SGHNT, YYREEE (reference sequence). The V and J ends lost 0 bases and 0 bases, in that order; junction bases with no gene match: 9.

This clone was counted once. CDR3 amino acids: CASSLVPQRGGTDTQYF. CDR3 nucleotides: TGTGCCAGCAGCTTAGTACCGCAGCGGGGTGGCACAGATACGCAGTATTTT. V gene TRBV7-2 combines with J gene TRBJ2-3, with TRBD2 matching over 7 bases. There are 17 residues in the CDR3. V gave up 1 base and J gave up 1 base; unmatched junction bases: 8. The germline CDR1 and CDR2 sequences are SGHTA and FQGNSA.

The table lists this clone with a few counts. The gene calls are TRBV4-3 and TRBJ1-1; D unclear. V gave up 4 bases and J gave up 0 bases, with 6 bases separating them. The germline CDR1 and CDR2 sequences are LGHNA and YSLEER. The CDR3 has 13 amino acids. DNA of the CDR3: TGCGCCAGCAGCCTAAGCATGAACACTGAAGCTTTCTTT. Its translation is CASSLSMNTEAFF.

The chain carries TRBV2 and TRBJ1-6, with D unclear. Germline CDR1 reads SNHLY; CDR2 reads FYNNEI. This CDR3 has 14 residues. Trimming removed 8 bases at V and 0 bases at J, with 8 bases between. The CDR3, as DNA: TGTGCCAGCGGGATGAGCTCCTATAATTCACCCCTCCACTTT. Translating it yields CASGMSSYNSPLHF.

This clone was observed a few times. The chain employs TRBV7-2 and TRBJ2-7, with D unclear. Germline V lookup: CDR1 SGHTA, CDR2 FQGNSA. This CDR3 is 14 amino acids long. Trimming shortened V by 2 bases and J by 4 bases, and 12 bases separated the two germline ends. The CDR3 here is CASSLRFEVYEQYF. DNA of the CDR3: TGTGCCAGCAGCTTACGTTTCGAAGTTTACGAGCAGTACTTC.

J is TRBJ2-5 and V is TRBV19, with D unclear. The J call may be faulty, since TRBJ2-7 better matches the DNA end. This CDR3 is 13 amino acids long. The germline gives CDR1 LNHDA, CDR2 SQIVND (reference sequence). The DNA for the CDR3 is TGTGCCAGTAGTATATCGGAAGGGAACGAGCAGTACTTC. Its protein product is CASSISEGNEQYF.

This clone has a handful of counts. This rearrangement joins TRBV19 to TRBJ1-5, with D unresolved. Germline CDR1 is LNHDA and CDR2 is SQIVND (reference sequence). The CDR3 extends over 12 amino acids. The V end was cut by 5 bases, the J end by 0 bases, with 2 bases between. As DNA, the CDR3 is TGTGCCAGTAGTTTTAGCAATCAGCCCCAGCATTTT. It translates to CASSFSNQPQHF.

DNA for the CDR3: TGTGCCTGGAGTGAATATGGGACTAGCGATGAGCAGTTCTTC. Encoded protein: CAWSEYGTSDEQFF. V usage is TRBV30 and J usage is TRBJ2-1; 10 bases align to TRBD2. CDR1 GTSNPN and CDR2 SVGIG come from the germline V gene (reference sequence). V was pared by 1 base and J by 8 bases, with 5 bases of the junction left unmatched. The CDR3 covers 14 residues.

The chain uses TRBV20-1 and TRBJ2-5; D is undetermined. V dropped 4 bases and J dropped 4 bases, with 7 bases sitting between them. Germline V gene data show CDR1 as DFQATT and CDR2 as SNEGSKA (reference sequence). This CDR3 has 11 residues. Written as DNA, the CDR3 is TGCAGTGCTACGATGGGAGAGACCCAGTACTTC. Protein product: CSATMGETQYF.